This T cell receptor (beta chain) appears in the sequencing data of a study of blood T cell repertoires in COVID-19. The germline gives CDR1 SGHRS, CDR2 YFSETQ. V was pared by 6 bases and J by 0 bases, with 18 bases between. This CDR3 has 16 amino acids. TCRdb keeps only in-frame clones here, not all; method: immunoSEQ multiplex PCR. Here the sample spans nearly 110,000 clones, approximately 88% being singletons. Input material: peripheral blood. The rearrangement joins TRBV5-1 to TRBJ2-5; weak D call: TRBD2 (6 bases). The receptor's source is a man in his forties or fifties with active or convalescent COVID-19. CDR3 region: CASKGSGVGYQETQYF. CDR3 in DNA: TGCGCCAGCAAGGGTAGCGGTGTAGGGTACCAAGAGACCCAGTACTTC.